This is a list of T cell receptor beta chains from one sample in a study of cytomegalovirus exposure and HLA in healthy donors. Sequenced by immunoSEQ multiplex PCR; TCRdb stores in-frame clones only, minus some. Among 200,000 or so clones listed, about 80% were seen once. Material for sequencing was PBMCs. Every receptor here comes from a young man in good health and CMV-seropositive. CDR3s include the opening cysteine and the closing phenylalanine or tryptophan. D genes are given only for firm matches. The size field is filled for only some rows; it gives once, few, many or a size class.

TRBV30	TRBJ1-4	-	TRBD1	CAWTVPRQGWGGLFF	TGTGCCTGGACCGTCCCCCGACAGGGCTGGGGCGGTCTGTTTTTT
TRBV6-5	TRBJ2-7	-	-	CASSYSHGLPQQYF	TGTGCCAGCAGTTACTCGCACGGACTCCCTCAGCAGTACTTC
TRBV6-1	TRBJ1-5	-	-	CASSVQGDQPQHF	TGTGCCAGCAGTGTACAGGGAGATCAGCCCCAGCATTTT
TRBV6-4	TRBJ2-3	few	TRBD2	CASSDGGSGGADTQYF	TGTGCCAGCAGTGACGGCGGGAGCGGGGGTGCAGATACGCAGTATTTT
TRBV2	TRBJ1-1	-	-	CASSESRTNTEAFF	TGTGCCAGCAGTGAGTCGAGAACGAACACTGAAGCTTTCTTT
TRBV29-1	TRBJ1-2	-	TRBD1	CSVDWDRTSYGYTF	TGCAGCGTTGATTGGGACAGGACTAGCTATGGCTACACCTTC
TRBV29-1	TRBJ1-1	-	-	CSVRQAMNTEAFF	TGCAGCGTCCGACAGGCCATGAACACTGAAGCTTTCTTT
TRBV13	TRBJ2-7	-	-	CASSLVRGNEQYF	TGTGCCAGCAGCTTAGTGAGGGGGAACGAGCAGTACTTC
TRBV7-9	TRBJ2-7	-	TRBD2	CASGGGEQYF	TGTGCCAGCGGGGGGGGCGAGCAGTACTTC
TRBV27	TRBJ1-5	-	-	CASSLARFSNQPQHF	TGTGCCAGCAGTTTGGCCAGATTCAGCAATCAGCCCCAGCATTTT
TRBV7-2	TRBJ2-7	once	TRBD1	CASSLNAGTGGEQYF	TGTGCCAGCAGCCTAAACGCCGGGACAGGGGGCGAGCAGTACTTC
TRBV9	TRBJ1-1	-	-	CASSVVASNTEAFF	TGTGCCAGCAGCGTAGTGGCATCGAACACTGAAGCTTTCTTT
TRBV28	TRBJ2-3	-	-	CASTPSTDTQYF	TGTGCCAGCACTCCTAGCACAGATACGCAGTATTTT
TRBV7-2	TRBJ2-2	-	TRBD2	CASSQGLAGVGGELFF	TGTGCCAGCAGCCAGGGACTAGCGGGAGTGGGCGGGGAGCTGTTTTTT
TRBV12-1	TRBJ2-7	-	-	CASSLIAGGPGYEQYF	TGTGCCAGCAGCCTGATAGCGGGAGGGCCAGGCTACGAGCAGTACTTC
TRBV7-2	TRBJ2-7	-	TRBD2	CASSLGGGGLVSPEQYF	TGTGCCAGCAGCTTAGGTGGGGGAGGACTAGTGAGCCCTGAGCAGTACTTC
TRBV29-1	TRBJ1-2	-	-	CSVEGHAGPTGYTF	TGCAGCGTTGAAGGTCATGCGGGACCGACTGGCTACACCTTC
TRBV9	TRBJ2-2	-	TRBD2	CASSVEWRLAETNTGELFF	TGTGCCAGCAGCGTAGAGTGGCGACTAGCGGAGACAAACACCGGGGAGCTGTTTTTT
TRBV7-2	TRBJ2-7	-	-	CASSLAVLRGHEQYF	TGTGCCAGCAGCTTAGCGGTCCTCAGGGGCCACGAGCAGTACTTC
TRBV14	TRBJ2-7	-	-	CASSPMVITTSYEQYF	TGTGCCAGCAGCCCCATGGTGATAACCACATCCTACGAGCAGTACTTC
TRBV7-6	TRBJ1-1	-	-	CASSLNDGTLTEAFF	TGTGCCAGCAGCTTAAACGACGGGACACTTACTGAAGCTTTCTTT
TRBV5-6	TRBJ2-7	few	TRBD2	CASSLWDYVYEQYF	TGTGCCAGCAGCCTCTGGGACTACGTCTACGAGCAGTACTTC
TRBV6-1	TRBJ2-3	-	TRBD1	CANQQGRNTDTQYF	TGTGCCAACCAACAGGGGAGAAACACAGATACGCAGTATTTT